The 23 T cell receptor beta chains given below trace back to one sample, sequenced in a study of T cell responses to AZD1222 COVID-19 vaccine. TCRdb keeps only in-frame clones here, not all; method: immunoSEQ multiplex PCR. The data hold 150,000 to 200,000 clones, with 85% to 90% observed a single time. The sequencing here drew on peripheral blood, taken on day 0 of AZD1222 vaccination. Receptors originate from an adult in good health.

V usage is TRBV21-1 and J usage is TRBJ1-5. TRBV21-1 is flagged as a pseudogene. The CDR3 length is 13 residues. The chain's CDR3 is CASSKDENQPQHF. CDR3 nucleotide sequence: TGTGCCAGCAGCAAAGATGAGAATCAGCCCCAGCATTTT.

This sequence joins TRBV5-6 and TRBJ2-3, with 7 bases aligning to TRBD2. V shed 4 bases and J 2 bases; nucleotides not matched to a gene: 1. Germline V gives CDR1 SGHDT, CDR2 YYEEEE. This CDR3 region has 13 residues. The CDR3 sequence: CASSRDYTDTQYF. Written as DNA, the CDR3 is TGTGCCAGCAGCCGGGACTACACAGATACGCAGTATTTT.

V gene TRBV5-4 combines with J gene TRBJ2-3; TRBD1 matches at 10 bases. Germline trimming cut 7 bases from V and 2 bases from J; bases unmatched to any gene: 7. In germline, CDR1 is SGHNT, CDR2 YYREEE (reference sequence). The CDR3 sequence is 15 residues long. The CDR3 DNA sequence: TGTGCCAGCTGGAAGGACAGGGGGGACACAGATACGCAGTATTTT. It translates to CASWKDRGDTDTQYF.

The chain has TRBV4-2 and TRBJ1-2, with D possibly being TRBD1 (6 bases). CDR3 length: 14 amino acids. Trimming took off 1 base at V and 6 bases at J, with 12 bases between the two ends. Germline V gene data show CDR1 as LGHNA and CDR2 as YNFKEQ. The CDR3 DNA reads as TGTGCCAGCAGCCAAGTCGCGGGGGGCGATGGCTACACCTTC. The encoded protein is CASSQVAGGDGYTF.

J is TRBJ1-4 and V is TRBV18; D perhaps matches TRBD1 (5 bases). Trimming shortened V by 6 bases and J by 8 bases, and 13 bases separated the two germline ends. Germline V gene data show CDR1 as KGHSH and CDR2 as LQKENI. CDR3 length: 13 residues. CDR3: CASSGQLEEKLFF. In DNA, the CDR3 is TGTGCCAGCTCGGGGCAGCTGGAGGAAAAACTGTTTTTT.

The V call is TRBV5-1, the J call TRBJ2-1; TRBD2 agrees at 12 bases. This CDR3 is 18 amino acids long. The V segment lost 4 bases and the J segment 0 bases; nucleotides outside the gene matches: 8. In germline, CDR1 is SGHRS, CDR2 YFSETQ. CDR3 coding DNA: TGCGCCAGCAGCCGACTAGCGGGGGCCACCAGCTCCTACAATGAGCAGTTCTTC. It yields the protein CASSRLAGATSSYNEQFF.

The V and J genes are TRBV2 and TRBJ1-4; D call uncertain. Germline CDR1 is SNHLY and CDR2 is FYNNEI. This CDR3 spans 14 amino acids. With 8 bases removed from V and 0 bases from J, the gap between germline ends came to 10 bases. This CDR3 is CASGGGATNEKLFF. For the CDR3, the DNA is TGTGCCAGCGGTGGAGGAGCAACTAATGAAAAACTGTTTTTT.

This clone was found once. V and J are TRBV11-2 and TRBJ1-4, with D hard to call. Germline CDR1 SGHAT, CDR2 FQNNGV. The CDR3 runs 16 residues. Trimming stripped 1 base from V and 4 bases from J, with 13 bases between. CDR3 protein: CASSLGLQPYNEKLFF. CDR3 in DNA: TGTGCCAGCAGCTTAGGGCTTCAGCCCTATAATGAAAAACTGTTTTTT. Filled out from reference TRBV11-2 and TRBJ1-4, the complete variable domain reads EAGVAQSPRYKIIEKRQSVAFWCNPISGHATLYWYQQILGQGPKLLIQFQNNGVVDDSQLPKDRFSAERLKGVDSTLKIQPAKLEDSAVYLCASSLGLQPYNEKLFFGSGTQLSVL.

The J gene is TRBJ1-1, the V gene TRBV19; D is unresolved. Germline-derived CDR1 and CDR2 are LNHDA and SQIVND (reference sequence). The CDR3 has 13 amino acids. V lost 2 bases to trimming and J lost 1 base, with 5 bases between them. This CDR3 is CASSISKNTEAFF. CDR3 sequence (DNA): TGTGCCAGTAGTATATCGAAGAACACTGAAGCTTTCTTT.

The V call is TRBV11-2, the J call TRBJ1-2, with D perhaps matching TRBD1 (5 bases). V was pared by 5 bases and J by 4 bases, with 11 bases between. Per germline, CDR1 SGHAT and CDR2 FQNNGV. CDR3 size: 13 residues. CDR3 residues: CASSPRGVYGYTF. In DNA form, the CDR3 reads TGTGCCAGCAGCCCGAGGGGCGTCTATGGCTACACCTTC.

CDR3 sequence reads: CASSQFNEQFF. The CDR3 DNA follows: TGCGCCAGCAGCCAATTCAATGAGCAGTTCTTC. This sequence joins TRBV4-1 and TRBJ2-1; unclear D gene. V was shortened by 2 bases and J by 6 bases, with 2 bases between the two germline ends. The CDR3 spans 11 residues. Germline loops: CDR1 MGHRA, CDR2 YSYEKL.

This clone showed up just once. The chain recombines TRBV6-5 with TRBJ2-2; maybe TRBD2 (6 bases). CDR1 and CDR2 from the germline V gene are MNHEY and SVGAGI. V was clipped by 2 bases and J by 3 bases, with 7 bases between them. The CDR3 runs to 14 residues. This CDR3 is CASSYGGDTGELFF. The CDR3 DNA sequence: TGTGCCAGCAGTTACGGCGGGGACACCGGGGAGCTGTTTTTT.

The chain couples TRBV5-1 to TRBJ1-1, with D possibly matching TRBD1 (6 bases). CDR3 length: 15 residues. CDR1 is SGHRS and CDR2 is YFSETQ in the germline V gene. V gave up 0 bases and J gave up 4 bases, with 13 bases separating them. CDR3 amino acids: CASSLERGARTEAFF. CDR3 nucleotide sequence: TGCGCCAGCAGCTTGGAGCGGGGGGCGCGCACTGAAGCTTTCTTT.

The rearrangement joins TRBV19 to TRBJ2-2; 8 bases agree with TRBD2. There are 17 residues in the CDR3. The junction had 12 bases not matched to a gene; V was cut back by 3 bases and J by 6 bases. Germline values: CDR1 LNHDA, CDR2 SQIVND (reference sequence). The CDR3 nucleotides are TGTGCCAGTAGTATGGGGCGGCAAGCGGGGGCGTCCGGGGAGCTGTTTTTT. Translation gives CASSMGRQAGASGELFF.

The V and J genes are TRBV19 and TRBJ1-3; the D is unclear. The CDR3 is 17 amino acids. CDR1 and CDR2 from the germline V gene are LNHDA and SQIVND (reference sequence). Trimming left V 6 bases short and J 1 base short, with 19 bases between. CDR3 nucleotides: TGTGCCAGTAGCTTAGACGGACCGACTAAATCTGGAAACACCATATATTTT. The encoded protein is CASSLDGPTKSGNTIYF.

This clone occurred once. The chain uses TRBV21-1 and TRBJ1-6. TRBV21-1 is labeled a pseudogene. The CDR3 spans 16 residues. For the CDR3, the DNA is TGTGCCAGCAGCAAAGGAGGGAGGGGGGCTCTTTCACCCCTCCACTTT. It is translated as CASSKGGRGALSPLHF.

The gene calls are TRBV19 and TRBJ1-2; TRBD1 matches at 8 bases. The ends lost 1 base at V and 7 bases at J; junction bases unmatched: 8. Germline CDR1 LNHDA, CDR2 SQIVND (reference sequence). The CDR3 has 15 residues. CDR3 residues: CASSIGSRGLGGYTF. The CDR3 DNA reads as TGTGCCAGTAGTATAGGTAGCAGGGGGCTCGGTGGCTACACCTTC.

The chain joins TRBV4-2 to TRBJ1-2, with TRBD1 matching 7 bases. Germline V CDR1 and CDR2: LGHNA, YNFKEQ. Trimming cost V 0 bases and J 6 bases; bases outside gene matches: 10. This CDR3 spans 16 amino acids. The CDR3 is CASSQDLIGGANGYTF. The DNA for the CDR3 is TGTGCCAGCAGCCAAGATCTAATAGGGGGCGCGAATGGCTACACCTTC.

This rearrangement joins TRBV7-2 to TRBJ2-1; D unresolved. V was cut by 0 bases and J by 7 bases, with 7 bases left in between. Germline V gives CDR1 SGHTA, CDR2 FQGNSA. This CDR3 has 13 amino acids. This CDR3 reads CASSLAPMNEQFF. CDR3 coding DNA: TGTGCCAGCAGCTTAGCGCCCATGAATGAGCAGTTCTTC.

The chain recombines TRBV7-2 with TRBJ2-3; the match to TRBD2 covers 8 bases. J was trimmed by 5 bases and V by 1 base; bases with no gene match: 5. There are 15 residues in the CDR3. CDR1 and CDR2 (germline): SGHTA, FQGNSA. The DNA of the CDR3 is TGTGCCAGCAGCTTAGTCGTAGCGGGGAGAGATACGCAGTATTTT. It encodes CASSLVVAGRDTQYF.

The sample holds a few counts of this clone. V and J are TRBV19 and TRBJ2-1; a weak D match, TRBD2 (6 bases). Trimming stripped 1 base from V and 4 bases from J, with 11 bases between. This CDR3 spans 15 amino acids. Germline CDR1 LNHDA, CDR2 SQIVND (reference sequence). CDR3 DNA sequence: TGTGCCAGTAGTATAGGGGAGAGCGGGTACAATGAGCAGTTCTTC. Translation gives CASSIGESGYNEQFF.

V gene TRBV2 combines with J gene TRBJ1-3; no definite D call. Germline V CDR1 and CDR2: SNHLY, FYNNEI. The CDR3 consists of 13 residues. Trimming left V 6 bases short and J 4 bases short, with 10 bases between. The CDR3 reads CASSQVAGNTIYF. CDR3 DNA: TGTGCCAGCAGCCAGGTCGCCGGAAACACCATATATTTT.

The gene calls are TRBV7-9 and TRBJ1-5; a possible D gene is TRBD1 (5 bases). Germline CDR1 is SEHNR and CDR2 is FQNEAQ (reference sequence). This CDR3 region has 16 residues. The V end was cut by 0 bases, the J end by 3 bases, with 12 bases between. CDR3 coding DNA: TGTGCCAGCAGCTTAGCCTCCGGGGCCACCAATCAGCCCCAGCATTTT. It codes for CASSLASGATNQPQHF.